These 3 T cell receptor beta chains originate from one sample sequenced in a study of blood T cell repertoires in COVID-19. Libraries were prepared by immunoSEQ multiplex PCR; TCRdb keeps only in-frame clonotypes and omits some of them. The table has 150,000 to 190,000 clones, roughly 80% seen once; the top ten hold approximately 7.3%. Sequences were obtained from PBMCs or T cells enriched from blood (not recorded which). The receptors were gathered from a man aged 50-60 years who had recovered from COVID-19.

The genes are TRBV2 and TRBJ2-1; 13 positions match TRBD2. This CDR3 is built from 17 residues. The germline V gene encodes CDR1 SNHLY and CDR2 FYNNEI. J was trimmed by 3 bases and V by 6 bases; bases with no gene match: 8. The CDR3 loop is CASSGLAGARLYNEQFF. DNA of the CDR3: TGTGCCAGCAGCGGACTAGCGGGGGCCCGCCTCTACAATGAGCAGTTCTTC.

The chain combines TRBV30 with TRBJ2-7; tentative D call: TRBD2 (7 bases). Trimming cost V 5 bases and J 7 bases, with 18 bases left between them. The CDR3 length is 13 residues. From germline, CDR1 is GTSNPN and CDR2 SVGIG (reference sequence). In DNA form, the CDR3 reads TGTGCCTGGCGGGGGGCGGGGCCGGGGGAGCAGTACTTC. Protein sequence: CAWRGAGPGEQYF. The full variable domain, rest sourced from reference TRBV30 and TRBJ2-7, is SQTIHQWPATLVQPVGSPLSLECTVEGTSNPNLYWYRQAAGRGLQLLFYSVGIGQISSEVPQNLSASRPQDRQFILSSKKLLLSDSGFYLCAWRGAGPGEQYFGPGTRLTVT.

J is TRBJ2-5 and V is TRBV3-1 (or the pseudogene TRBV3-2), with 8 bases matching TRBD2. Germline CDR1 and CDR2: LGHDT and YNNKEL (reference sequence). This CDR3 is built from 15 residues. With 2 bases clipped from V and 2 bases from J, the junction kept 4 bases outside the gene matches. CDR3 sequence reads: CASSQRRGVQETQYF. CDR3 bases: TGTGCCAGCAGCCAACGGCGGGGGGTACAAGAGACCCAGTACTTC.